This T cell receptor beta chain was profiled in a study of blood T cell repertoires in COVID-19. Study information: Donors in the United States, Italy and Spain gave samples during acute or convalescent COVID-19. Sources were T cells, B-cell-depleted T cells, or PBMCs; the material itself was cDNA or gDNA.

V trimming: 5 bases; J trimming: 7 bases; junction bases outside the gene matches: 4. In germline, CDR1 is SEHNR, CDR2 FQNEAQ (reference sequence). This CDR3 has 14 residues. Methods used by the authors: Estimated nucleated cell counts came from reference gene primer amplification. Only in-frame clones appear in the TCRdb table, and some are missing; sequencing was by immunoSEQ multiplex PCR. V and J calls and clone size are those listed in that table; D and trimming were worked out from the DNA. The sample lists about 490,000 clones; 80% to 90% were seen once. The TCR was taken from a human donor in a cohort sampled during active COVID-19. The rearrangement uses TRBV7-9 and TRBJ1-4; TRBD1 matches at 10 bases. The sample taken for sequencing was peripheral blood. Written as DNA, the CDR3 is TGTGCCAGCAGCCCTGGACAGGGGGTTGAAAAACTGTTTTTT. It is translated as CASSPGQGVEKLFF. The variable domain in full, completed from reference TRBV7-9 and TRBJ1-4, reads DTGVSQNPRHKITKRGQNVTFRCDPISEHNRLYWYRQTLGQGPEFLTYFQNEAQLEKSRLLSDRFSAERPKGSFSTLEIQRTEQGDSAMYLCASSPGQGVEKLFFGSGTQLSVL.